This entry describes one TCR beta chain. The V gene's germline CDR1 is LGHNA and CDR2 YNFKEQ. The V gene lost 2 bases and the J gene lost 1 base, with 15 bases spanning the gap. This CDR3 is built from 17 residues. The data stem from a study of PD-1 blockade in mismatch repair-deficient tumors. On the study more broadly: Patients had eleven to twelve mismatch repair-deficient cancer types, all previously treated and progressing.

The table came from immunoSEQ multiplex PCR; TCRdb's copy has only in-frame clones and leaves some out. The table lists roughly 15,000 clones, 84% of them singletons, with around 3% in the top ten. The TCR comes from an adult with mismatch repair-deficient cancer. The chain recombines TRBV4-2 with TRBJ1-3; D gene unclear. The sequences come from PBMCs, collected 4 weeks after starting pembrolizumab. CDR3 sequence: CASSQISSGMSGNTIYF. CDR3 coding DNA: TGTGCCAGCAGCCAAATTTCTTCTGGCATGTCTGGAAACACCATATATTTT.